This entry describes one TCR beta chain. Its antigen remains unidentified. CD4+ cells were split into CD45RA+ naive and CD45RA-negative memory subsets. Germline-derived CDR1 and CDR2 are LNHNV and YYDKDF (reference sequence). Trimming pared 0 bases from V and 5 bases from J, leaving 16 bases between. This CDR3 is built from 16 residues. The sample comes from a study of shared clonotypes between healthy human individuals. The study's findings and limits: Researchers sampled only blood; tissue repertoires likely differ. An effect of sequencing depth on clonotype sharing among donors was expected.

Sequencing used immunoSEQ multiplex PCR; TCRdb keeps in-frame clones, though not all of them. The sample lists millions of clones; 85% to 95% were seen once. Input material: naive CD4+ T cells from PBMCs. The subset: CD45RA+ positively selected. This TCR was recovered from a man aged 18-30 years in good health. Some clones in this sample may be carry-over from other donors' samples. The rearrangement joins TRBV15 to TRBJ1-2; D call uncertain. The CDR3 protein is CATSRDRPPIGYGYTF. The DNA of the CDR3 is TGTGCCACCAGCAGAGATCGGCCCCCAATCGGATATGGCTACACCTTC.